This T cell receptor (beta chain) is drawn from a study of molecular identifiers for immune sequencing clone quantification. Germline lookup yields CDR1 SEHNR and CDR2 FQNEAQ (reference sequence). There are 16 residues in the CDR3. Trimming stripped 5 bases from V and 2 bases from J, with 13 bases between. Study-wide results and caveats: Effector cells had over 98% of their molecules in clones above 20 RNA copies, while naive cells had under 1%.

TCRdb ran MiXCR on the PCR reads and lists one entry per CDR3 protein. The sample comprises some 650,000 distinct CDR3 sequences, just under 20% of which are singletons, and 0.7% to 1% rests with the top ten. This clonotype was seen at least ten times. Its antigen remains unknown. V is TRBV7-9 and J is TRBJ2-6; D may be TRBD2 (6 bases). The source of this sequence is a human donor in good health. Some libraries in this study had Jurkat cell RNA spiked in. The sequenced sample consisted of naive CD8+ T cells from blood, with Jurkat cell RNA spiked in. Subset: FACS-sorted CD8+CD4-CCR7+CD45RA+ naive T cells. Here the CDR3 DNA reads TGTGCCAGCAGCCCAGTCGGGGGTCCTGGGGCCAACGTCCTGACTTTC. Residues: CASSPVGGPGANVLTF.